This entry is about one T cell receptor beta chain. The antigen is undetermined. The germline gives CDR1 MDHEN, CDR2 SYDVKM. This CDR3 has 11 residues. V lost 7 bases and J lost 6, with 10 bases in between. This sample stems from a study of cytomegalovirus exposure and HLA in healthy donors. The study's findings and limits: What TCR beta sequences reportedly achieved was accurate prediction of HLA-A and HLA-B alleles in most subjects. Earlier analysis found most TCR beta V segments productive about 87% or about 30% of the time.

13 Jbeta primers and 60 Vbeta primers were used for the PCR. Only in-frame clones appear in the TCRdb table, and some are missing; sequencing was by immunoSEQ multiplex PCR. Among roughly 90,000 clones listed, 82% were seen once. The chain links TRBV28 to TRBJ2-7, with D maybe TRBD2 (6 bases). The clonotype originates from a young man in good health and CMV-seropositive. The sample comprised PBMCs. DNA for the CDR3: TGTGCCAGCACCACTAGCAGCGAGCAGTACTTC. It yields the protein CASTTSSEQYF.